Shown below are 5 T cell receptor beta chains from a single sample sequenced in a study of OX40 agonist ivuxolimab in advanced cancers. Clones were read by immunoSEQ multiplex PCR, and TCRdb kept only the in-frame ones, dropping some. This table holds 78,000 or so clones, roughly 90% found once. The material was CD4+ or CD8+ T cells sorted from blood, obtained in a trial of the OX40 agonist ivuxolimab. Source of these receptors: an adult with an advanced solid tumor such as melanoma, head and neck, liver or kidney cancer.

J is TRBJ2-2 and V is TRBV5-4; TRBD2 aligns across 9 bases. CDR1 SGHNT and CDR2 YYREEE come from the germline V gene (reference sequence). Losses at the gene ends were 2 bases for V and 5 bases for J; bases not matched to a gene: 7. This CDR3 spans 16 amino acids. Here the CDR3 DNA reads TGTGCCAGCAGCTTTGGAGCGGGGGGAAAAACCGGGGAGCTGTTTTTT. Residues: CASSFGAGGKTGELFF.

The chain is built from TRBV27 and TRBJ2-5, with 10 bases that match TRBD1. Germline values: CDR1 MNHEY, CDR2 SMNVEV (reference sequence). After removal of 8 bases from V and 1 base from J, the junction contained 7 bases not matched to a gene. The CDR3 extends over 15 amino acids. The CDR3 loop is CASGQGEFSQETQYF. The CDR3 nucleotides are TGTGCCAGCGGACAGGGGGAGTTTTCCCAAGAGACCCAGTACTTC.

The chain uses TRBV27 and TRBJ2-7; 12 positions agree with TRBD2. Germline V gene lookup returns CDR1 MNHEY and CDR2 SMNVEV (reference sequence). The CDR3 is 13 residues long. V dropped 5 bases and J dropped 7; count of bases not matched to a gene: 3. DNA of the CDR3: TGTGCCAGCAGTCGACTAGCGGGGGTGGAGCAGTACTTC. It yields the protein CASSRLAGVEQYF.

This clone is a singleton in its sample. The chain carries TRBV13 and TRBJ2-1; unclear D gene. The germline gives CDR1 PRHDT, CDR2 FYEKMQ (reference sequence). Trimming removed 2 bases at V and 3 bases at J, with 5 bases between. This CDR3 spans 13 amino acids. CDR3 amino acids: CASSLYDYNEQFF. CDR3 DNA sequence: TGTGCCAGCAGCTTATACGACTACAATGAGCAGTTCTTC.

This chain connects TRBV28 to TRBJ1-1, with D uncertain. This CDR3 is 17 amino acids long. Trimming took 2 bases from V and 1 from J, leaving 17 bases between them. Germline V gene data show CDR1 as MDHEN and CDR2 as SYDVKM. The CDR3 DNA sequence: TGTGCCAGCAGTTTACAGCTCTCGGGCGATACGAACACTGAAGCTTTCTTT. It codes for CASSLQLSGDTNTEAFF.